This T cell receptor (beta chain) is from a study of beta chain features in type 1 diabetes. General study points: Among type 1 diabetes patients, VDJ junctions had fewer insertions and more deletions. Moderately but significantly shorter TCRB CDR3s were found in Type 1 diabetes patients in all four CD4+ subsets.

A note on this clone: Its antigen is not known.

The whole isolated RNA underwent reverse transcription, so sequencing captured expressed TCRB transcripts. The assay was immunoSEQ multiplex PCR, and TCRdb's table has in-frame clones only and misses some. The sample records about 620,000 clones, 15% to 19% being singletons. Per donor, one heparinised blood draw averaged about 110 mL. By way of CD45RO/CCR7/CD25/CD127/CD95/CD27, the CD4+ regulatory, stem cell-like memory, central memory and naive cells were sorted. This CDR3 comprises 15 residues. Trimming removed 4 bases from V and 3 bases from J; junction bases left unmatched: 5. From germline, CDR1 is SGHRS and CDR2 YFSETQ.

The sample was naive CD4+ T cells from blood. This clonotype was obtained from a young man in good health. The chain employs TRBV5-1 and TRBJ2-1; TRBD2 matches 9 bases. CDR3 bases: TGCGCCAGCAGCACGGGACTAGCAATCTACAATGAGCAGTTCTTC. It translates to CASSTGLAIYNEQFF. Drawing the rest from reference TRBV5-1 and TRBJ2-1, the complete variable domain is KAGVTQTPRYLIKTRGQQVTLSCSPISGHRSVSWYQQTPGQGLQFLFEYFSETQRNKGNFPGRFSGRQFSNSRSEMNVSTLELGDSALYLCASSTGLAIYNEQFFGPGTRLTVL.